This T cell receptor beta chain was recorded in a study of cytomegalovirus exposure and HLA in healthy donors. Use of 60 Vbeta and 13 Jbeta primers characterized the PCR. Sequencing used immunoSEQ multiplex PCR; TCRdb keeps in-frame clones, though not all of them. Among about 130,000 clones listed, approximately 83% were seen once. Points on this clone: Its antigen is not known.

Between the trimmed V and J ends, which lost 3 bases and 6 bases, there was a span of 14 bases. CDR1 and CDR2 from the germline V gene are KGHSH and LQKENI. The CDR3 has 15 residues. Notes on the study in general: CMV serostatus was the only recorded immune exposure for donors.

The sequenced material came from PBMCs. The V call is TRBV18, the J call TRBJ1-4, with D possibly matching TRBD1 (6 bases). The origin of this receptor is a man aged 35 to 55 in good health and CMV-seronegative. In DNA form, the CDR3 reads TGTGCCAGCTCACCCCCGGGTGCAGGGGATGAAAAACTGTTTTTT. Translating it yields CASSPPGAGDEKLFF.